Listed here is a single TCR beta chain. Its specificity is not known. The entry originates in a study of shared clonotypes between healthy human individuals. Study observations and caveats: Shared clonotypes: approximately 4.5% naive CD4, roughly 4% naive CD8, about 2.2% memory CD4, roughly 0.4% memory CD8.

CDR3 length: 15 residues. V gave up 1 base and J gave up 5 bases, with 17 bases separating them. Germline assignment: CDR1 GTSNPN and CDR2 SVGIG (reference sequence). Sequencing was performed with immunoSEQ multiplex PCR; in TCRdb, only in-frame clones are kept and a portion is missing. The table shows millions of clones, with 85% to 95% occurring only once. The chain recombines TRBV30 with TRBJ2-5; a weak D match, TRBD1 (5 bases). This clonotype was obtained from a man in his late teens or twenties in good health. The sample was naive CD4+ T cells sorted from blood. Subset here: CD45RA+ positively selected. The CDR3 spells CAWSGHRRLGETQYF. The CDR3, as DNA: TGTGCCTGGAGTGGTCACAGGCGGCTTGGGGAGACCCAGTACTTC.